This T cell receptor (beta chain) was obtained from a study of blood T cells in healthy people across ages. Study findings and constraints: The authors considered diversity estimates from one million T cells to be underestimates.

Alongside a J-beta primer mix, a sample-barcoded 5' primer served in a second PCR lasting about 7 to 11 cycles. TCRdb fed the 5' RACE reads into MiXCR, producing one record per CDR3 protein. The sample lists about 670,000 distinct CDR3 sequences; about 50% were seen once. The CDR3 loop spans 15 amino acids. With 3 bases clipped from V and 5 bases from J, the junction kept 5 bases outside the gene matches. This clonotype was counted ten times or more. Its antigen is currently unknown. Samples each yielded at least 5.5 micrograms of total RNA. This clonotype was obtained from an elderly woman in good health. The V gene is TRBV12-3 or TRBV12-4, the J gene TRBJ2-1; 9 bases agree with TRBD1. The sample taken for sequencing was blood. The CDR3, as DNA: TGTGCCAGCAGTTTGTTGGGGACAGGGAACAATGAGCAGTTCTTC. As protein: CASSLLGTGNNEQFF.